Following are 6 T cell receptor beta chains from one sample sequenced in a study of T cells in women clearing cervical HPV infection. The table came from immunoSEQ multiplex PCR; TCRdb's copy has only in-frame clones and leaves some out. The ten top clones account for about 8.1%, within a sample of 28,000 or so clones. Material: blood buffy coat. The receptors come from a woman aged 18-70 years with a cervical HPV16 infection that either progressed to CIN3+ or cleared (not recorded which).

A remark on this clone: The read comes to an end 3 residues before the CDR3 does, leaving the germline J gene to fill in the end. The chain uses TRBV20-1 and TRBJ2-3; the match to TRBD2 covers 8 bases. This CDR3 is 16 amino acids long. The germline V gene encodes CDR1 DFQATT and CDR2 SNEGSKA (reference sequence). CDR3 amino acids: CSARDLRAGEGFTQYF. The DNA read from the CDR3 is TGCAGTGCTAGAGACCTCCGAGCGGGAGAGGGCTTCACG.

Of note for this clone: With the read ending 3 residues before the CDR3 end, the germline J gene is used to fill in that end. The J gene is TRBJ2-5, the V gene TRBV2; possible D gene TRBD1, 5 bases. V lost 5 bases to trimming and J lost 1 base, with 8 bases between them. This CDR3 spans 13 amino acids. CDR1 and CDR2 (germline): SNHLY, FYNNEI. CDR3 loop: CASSIDSQETQYF. The part of the CDR3 DNA that was read is TGTGCCAGCAGTATTGACAGCCAAGAGACC.

The chain's CDR3 is CASRDRGYGQYF. CDR3 DNA, as far as it was read: TGTGCCAGTAGGGACAGGGGATATGGT. V is TRBV19 and J is TRBJ2-4, with TRBD1 matching over 9 bases. The read terminates 3 residues ahead of where the CDR3 ends, so the germline J gene completes it. This CDR3 comprises 12 residues. The V gene's germline CDR1 is LNHDA and CDR2 SQIVND (reference sequence).

As to this clone: Read sequence stops 3 residues before the CDR3 end, and the germline J gene provides the missing end. The chain links TRBV7-7 to TRBJ1-1, with unresolved D. CDR3 length equals 13 residues. Per the germline V gene, CDR1 is SSHAT and CDR2 is FNYEAQ (reference sequence). V shed 6 bases and J shed 0 bases, with 8 bases lying between them. CDR3 loop: CASSSQVNTEAFF. CDR3 DNA (partial): TGTGCCAGCAGTTCCCAGGTGAACACTGAA.

CDR3 sequence reads: CSANGQKAEAFF. CDR3 DNA, as far as it was read: TGCAGTGCTAATGGACAGAAAGCTGAA. V and J are TRBV20-1 and TRBJ1-1; a weak D match, TRBD1 (6 bases). The read terminates 3 residues before the CDR3 end, so the remaining end is supplied by the germline J gene. Germline CDR1 and CDR2: DFQATT and SNEGSKA (reference sequence). The CDR3 runs to 12 residues. Trimming removed 4 bases from V and 6 bases from J, with 12 bases in between.

Concerning this clone: From the germline J gene comes the end of the CDR3, since the read stops 3 residues before it. The chain combines TRBV2 with TRBJ1-2, with unresolved D. From germline, CDR1 is SNHLY and CDR2 FYNNEI. This CDR3 spans 14 amino acids. CDR3 region: CAGVGGLNYNDYTF. Partial CDR3 DNA: TGTGCCGGCGTGGGCGGACTCAACTACAATGAC.